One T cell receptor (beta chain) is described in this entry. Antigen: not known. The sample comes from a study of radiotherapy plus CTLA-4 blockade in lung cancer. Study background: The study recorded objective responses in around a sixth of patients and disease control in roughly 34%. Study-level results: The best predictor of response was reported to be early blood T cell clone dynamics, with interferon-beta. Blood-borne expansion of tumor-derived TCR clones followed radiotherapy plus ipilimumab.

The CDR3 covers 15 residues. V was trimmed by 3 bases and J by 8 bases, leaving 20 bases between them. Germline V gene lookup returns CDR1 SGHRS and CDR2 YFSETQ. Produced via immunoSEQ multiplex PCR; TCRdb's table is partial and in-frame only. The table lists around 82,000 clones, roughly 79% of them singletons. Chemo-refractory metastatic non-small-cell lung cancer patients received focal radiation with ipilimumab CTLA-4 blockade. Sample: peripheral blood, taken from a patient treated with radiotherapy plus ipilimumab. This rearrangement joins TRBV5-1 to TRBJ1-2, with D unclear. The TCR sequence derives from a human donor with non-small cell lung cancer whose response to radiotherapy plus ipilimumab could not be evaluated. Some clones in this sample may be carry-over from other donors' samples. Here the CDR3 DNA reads TGCGCCAGCAGCTCCCAAGTTCCCGGGATTGAGGGCTACACCTTC. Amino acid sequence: CASSSQVPGIEGYTF. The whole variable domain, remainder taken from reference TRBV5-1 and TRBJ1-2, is KAGVTQTPRYLIKTRGQQVTLSCSPISGHRSVSWYQQTPGQGLQFLFEYFSETQRNKGNFPGRFSGRQFSNSRSEMNVSTLELGDSALYLCASSSQVPGIEGYTFGSGTRLTVV.